This entry lists 13 T cell receptor beta chains sequenced from one sample in a study of lymphopenia after photon versus proton radiotherapy (dated by TCRdb to the late 2010s). Receptor libraries were prepared by the immunoSEQ multiplex PCR assay. As stored in TCRdb, this immuneACCESS dataset retains in-frame rearrangements with V and J assigned. A fraction of the clones does not appear; measured against another copy, unresolved V genes explain less than half of the discrepancy, and the remainder lacks a known reason. Present in this sample are about 33,000 clones, roughly 90% of which were seen just once. Clones ranked in the top ten supply about 7% of the sample. Sequencing was performed on peripheral blood, taken from a patient treated with photon-based radiotherapy. The source of these receptors is a woman aged 45-59 years with pancreatic cancer.

The chain uses TRBV7-2 and TRBJ2-5, with 12 positions matching TRBD2. The germline gives CDR1 SGHTA, CDR2 FQGNSA. J gave up 10 bases and V 4 bases, and 13 bases lay outside the gene matches. The CDR3 consists of 16 residues. The CDR3 sequence: CASSSLLASGRALQYF. The CDR3 DNA reads as TGTGCCAGCAGCTCCCTGTTAGCTAGCGGGAGGGCCCTCCAGTACTTC.

This chain links TRBV29-1 with TRBJ1-1, with D possibly matching TRBD1 (6 bases). The CDR3 length is 13 residues. Germline loops: CDR1 SQVTM, CDR2 ANQGSEA. V gave up 4 bases and J gave up 3 bases, with 12 bases separating them. The CDR3 here is CSVGAGVDTEAFF. DNA of the CDR3: TGCAGCGTTGGGGCAGGGGTCGACACTGAAGCTTTCTTT.

V usage is TRBV4-3 and J usage is TRBJ2-7, with D hard to call. Germline loops: CDR1 LGHNA, CDR2 YSLEER. This CDR3 comprises 14 residues. With 3 bases removed from V and 7 bases from J, the gap between germline ends came to 16 bases. The CDR3 nucleotides read TGCGCCAGCAGCCAGATCCCCACCGAAGAAGAGCAGTACTTC. Its protein is CASSQIPTEEEQYF.

The gene calls are TRBV28 and TRBJ2-7, with D possibly matching TRBD1 (5 bases). CDR3 length: 13 residues. V was clipped by 4 bases and J by 7 bases, with 14 bases between them. The germline gives CDR1 MDHEN, CDR2 SYDVKM. CDR3 loop: CASSWGLDGEQYF. The CDR3 nucleotides are TGTGCCAGCAGTTGGGGCCTGGATGGGGAGCAGTACTTC. Looking up the rest from reference TRBV28 and TRBJ2-7 gives the full variable domain: DVKVTQSSRYLVKRTGEKVFLECVQDMDHENMFWYRQDPGLGLRLIYFSYDVKMKEKGDIPEGYSVSREKKERFSLILESASTNQTSMYLCASSWGLDGEQYFGPGTRLTVT.

CDR3 region: CASSVDSGNTIYF. DNA of the CDR3: TGTGCCAGCAGCGTAGACTCTGGAAACACCATATATTTT. The chain couples TRBV9 to TRBJ1-3; D call uncertain. This CDR3 comprises 13 residues. The V end lost 0 bases, the J end lost 0 bases, and 1 base lay between the germline ends. Germline CDR1 is SGDLS and CDR2 is YYNGEE.

This chain links TRBV7-2 with TRBJ2-5, with a possible D match to TRBD2 (6 bases). The ends were cut back, 4 bases at V and 2 bases at J, with 11 bases in the middle. This CDR3 has 14 amino acids. Germline values: CDR1 SGHTA, CDR2 FQGNSA. This CDR3 is CASSSGLIQETQYF. Here the CDR3 DNA reads TGTGCCAGCAGCTCGGGACTGATTCAAGAGACCCAGTACTTC.

This clone was counted only a few times. The V gene is TRBV6-5, the J gene TRBJ2-7; 12 nucleotides agree with TRBD1. The ends lost 6 bases at V and 4 bases at J; junction bases unmatched: 4. Germline V gene sequence: CDR1 MNHEY, CDR2 SVGAGI. The CDR3 contains 14 residues. The CDR3 DNA reads TGTGCCAGCAGCCCGGGACAGGGGGCATACGAGCAGTACTTC. Amino acid sequence: CASSPGQGAYEQYF.

This chain's CDR3 is CASSFGDVSNYGYTF. In DNA form, the CDR3 reads TGTGCCAGCAGTTTTGGGGACGTTTCTAACTATGGCTACACCTTC. The chain carries TRBV28 and TRBJ1-2; D is perhaps TRBD1 (5 bases). V lost 3 bases, J lost 0 bases, and 11 bases lay in between. The germline V gene has CDR1 MDHEN and CDR2 SYDVKM. CDR3 length equals 15 residues.

The rearrangement uses TRBV27 and TRBJ1-5; tentative D call: TRBD1 (6 bases). V dropped 3 bases and J dropped 2 bases, with 11 bases sitting between them. CDR1 and CDR2 (germline): MNHEY, SMNVEV (reference sequence). There are 15 residues in the CDR3. This CDR3 reads CASSFAEGGNQPQHF. The CDR3 bases are TGTGCCAGCAGTTTTGCTGAGGGGGGCAATCAGCCCCAGCATTTT.

The rearrangement joins TRBV5-4 to TRBJ1-2, with D possibly TRBD1 on 5 matching bases. The V and J ends lost 0 bases and 1 base respectively, with 10 bases between them. Per germline, CDR1 SGHNT and CDR2 YYREEE (reference sequence). CDR3 length: 15 amino acids. CDR3 region: CASSLGQRNNYGYTF. The CDR3 coding sequence is TGTGCCAGCAGCTTGGGACAGAGGAATAACTATGGCTACACCTTC.

This clone was counted once. The chain employs TRBV27 and TRBJ2-7; 8 nucleotides match TRBD1. The CDR3 spans 14 residues. After removal of 6 bases from V and 3 bases from J, the junction contained 7 bases not matched to a gene. Germline V gene data show CDR1 as MNHEY and CDR2 as SMNVEV (reference sequence). CDR3 in DNA: TGTGCCAGCAGCGCAGGGGGCCACGGCTACGAGCAGTACTTC. Translating it yields CASSAGGHGYEQYF.

V gene TRBV4-1 combines with J gene TRBJ2-7; no clear D gene. V lost 1 base and J lost 2, with 6 bases in between. The CDR3 is 13 amino acids. The V gene's germline CDR1 is MGHRA and CDR2 YSYEKL. The CDR3, as DNA: TGCGCCAGCAGCCAAGCTATTGCCTACGAGCAGTACTTC. This encodes CASSQAIAYEQYF.

The chain recombines TRBV28 with TRBJ2-7; perhaps D is TRBD1 or TRBD2 (5 bases each). Between the trimmed V and J ends, which lost 6 bases and 2 bases, there was a span of 17 bases. Germline V gene lookup returns CDR1 MDHEN and CDR2 SYDVKM. The CDR3 covers 15 residues. The CDR3 loop is CASSTTYRGPYEQYF. CDR3 DNA: TGTGCCAGCAGCACTACGTATCGGGGACCCTACGAGCAGTACTTC.